This TCR beta chain was recovered during a study of CD8 T cells in Susac syndrome. General observations from the study: The authors found no clonal expansion in Susac syndrome CD4+ T cell repertoires.

CD8+ and CD4+ T cells from blood underwent TCR beta sequencing. Both CD4+ and CD8+ T cells were negatively isolated, and TEMRA cells underwent FACS enrichment. Points on this clonotype: No antigen is known for it.

Unmatched junction bases numbered 8, after V lost 4 bases and J lost 6 bases. This CDR3 comprises 15 residues. Germline V gene sequence: CDR1 SEHNR, CDR2 FQNEAQ (reference sequence). A quantity of roughly 0.5 to 1 ug RNA underwent reverse transcription using random hexamers. Coverage of TCR beta CDR3 amplification by immunoSEQ multiplex PCR extended to 54 Vbeta and 13 Jbeta. TCRdb called the immunoSEQ multiplex PCR reads again in MiXCR, with one record for every CDR3 protein. This table has approximately 180,000 distinct CDR3 sequences, around 90% appearing once. This rearrangement joins TRBV7-9 to TRBJ2-7; 11 nucleotides match TRBD1. The specimen was CD4+ T cells from PBMCs. The TCR comes from a human donor with Susac syndrome. The CDR3 protein is CASSSSGTGGSEQYF. For the CDR3, the DNA is TGTGCCAGCAGCTCATCCGGGACAGGGGGGAGCGAGCAGTACTTC.